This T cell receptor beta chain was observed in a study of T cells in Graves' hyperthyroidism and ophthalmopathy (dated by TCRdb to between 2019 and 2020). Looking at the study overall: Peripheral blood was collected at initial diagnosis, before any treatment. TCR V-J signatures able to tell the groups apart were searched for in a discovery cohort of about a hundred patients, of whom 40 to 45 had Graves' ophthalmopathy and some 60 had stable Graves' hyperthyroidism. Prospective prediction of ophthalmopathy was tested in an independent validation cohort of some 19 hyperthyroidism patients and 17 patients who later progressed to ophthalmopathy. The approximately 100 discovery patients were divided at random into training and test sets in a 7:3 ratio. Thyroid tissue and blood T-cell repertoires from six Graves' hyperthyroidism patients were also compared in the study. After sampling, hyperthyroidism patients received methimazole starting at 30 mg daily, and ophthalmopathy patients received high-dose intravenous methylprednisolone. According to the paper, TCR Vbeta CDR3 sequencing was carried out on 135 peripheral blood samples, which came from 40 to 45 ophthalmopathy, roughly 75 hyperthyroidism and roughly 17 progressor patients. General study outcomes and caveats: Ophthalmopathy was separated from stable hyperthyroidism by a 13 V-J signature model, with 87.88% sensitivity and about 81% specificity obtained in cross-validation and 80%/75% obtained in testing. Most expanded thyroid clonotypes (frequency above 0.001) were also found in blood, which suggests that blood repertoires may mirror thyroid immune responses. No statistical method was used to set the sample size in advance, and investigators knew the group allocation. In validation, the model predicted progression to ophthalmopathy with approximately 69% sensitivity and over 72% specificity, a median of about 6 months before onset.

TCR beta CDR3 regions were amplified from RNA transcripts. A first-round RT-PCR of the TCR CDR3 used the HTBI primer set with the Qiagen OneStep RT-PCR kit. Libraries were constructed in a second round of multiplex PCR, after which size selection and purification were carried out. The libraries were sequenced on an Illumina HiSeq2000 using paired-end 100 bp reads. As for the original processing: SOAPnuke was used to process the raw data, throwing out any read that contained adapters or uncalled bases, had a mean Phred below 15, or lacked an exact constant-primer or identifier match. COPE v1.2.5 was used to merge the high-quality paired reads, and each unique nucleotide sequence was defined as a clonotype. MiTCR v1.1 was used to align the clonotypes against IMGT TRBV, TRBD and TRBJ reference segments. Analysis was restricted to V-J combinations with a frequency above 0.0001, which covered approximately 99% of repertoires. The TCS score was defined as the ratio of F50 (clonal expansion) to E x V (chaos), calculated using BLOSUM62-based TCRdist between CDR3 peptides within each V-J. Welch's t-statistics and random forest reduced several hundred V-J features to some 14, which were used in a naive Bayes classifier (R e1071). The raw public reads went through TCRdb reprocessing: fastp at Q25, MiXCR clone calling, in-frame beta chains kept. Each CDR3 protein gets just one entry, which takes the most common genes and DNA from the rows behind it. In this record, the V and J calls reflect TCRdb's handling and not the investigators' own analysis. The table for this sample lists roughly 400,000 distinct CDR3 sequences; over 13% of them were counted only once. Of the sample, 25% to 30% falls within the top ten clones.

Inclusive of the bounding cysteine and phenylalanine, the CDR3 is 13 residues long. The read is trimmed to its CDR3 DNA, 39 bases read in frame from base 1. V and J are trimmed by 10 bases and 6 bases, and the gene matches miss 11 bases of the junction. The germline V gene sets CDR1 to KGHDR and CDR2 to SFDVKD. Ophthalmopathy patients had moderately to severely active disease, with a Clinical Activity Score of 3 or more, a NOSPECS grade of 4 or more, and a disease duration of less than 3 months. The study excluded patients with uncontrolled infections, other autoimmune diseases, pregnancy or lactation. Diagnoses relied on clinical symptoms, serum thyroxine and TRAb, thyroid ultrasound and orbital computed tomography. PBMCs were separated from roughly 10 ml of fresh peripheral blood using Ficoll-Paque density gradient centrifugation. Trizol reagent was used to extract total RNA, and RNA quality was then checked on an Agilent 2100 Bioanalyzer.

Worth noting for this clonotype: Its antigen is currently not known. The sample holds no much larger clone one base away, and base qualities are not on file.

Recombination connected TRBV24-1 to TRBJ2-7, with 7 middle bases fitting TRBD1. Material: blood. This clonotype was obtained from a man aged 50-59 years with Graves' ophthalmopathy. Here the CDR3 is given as CATMGQSRGEQYF. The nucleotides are TGTGCCACTATGGGACAGAGTCGAGGCGAGCAGTACTTC.